This T cell receptor (beta chain) is drawn from a study of CD8 T cells in ankylosing spondylitis (dated by TCRdb to about 2017). Broadly, across the study: The study profiled T cell receptor beta repertoires in healthy donors and ankylosing spondylitis patients to find disease-linked TCR variants. The full study cohort was made up of 25 ankylosing spondylitis patients and about a hundred healthy donors. Peripheral blood was sampled, and synovial fluid was additionally collected from ankylosing spondylitis patients. Overall results and qualifications from the work: Blood from ankylosing spondylitis patients appeared to be characterized by a TCR beta motif composed of about eight highly homologous amino acid variants. The disease-linked clones were reported as significantly enriched in matched synovial fluid samples from ankylosing spondylitis patients. Some motif variants were previously reported in synovial fluid and blood of reactive arthritis patients, suggesting common disease-initiation mechanisms. The disease-linked clones had a CD8+ phenotype and were found at relatively low frequencies in peripheral blood.

With regard to this clonotype: Its antigen is currently not known. It has no much larger one-base neighbor in the sample; base qualities were not kept.

Taken from cysteine to phenylalanine, the CDR3 has 17 residues. Only the CDR3 portion is preserved as DNA: 51 bases, with reading frame beginning at the first base. In the germline V gene, CDR1 corresponds to SGHRS and CDR2 to YFSETQ. V is shortened by 4 bases, J by 2 bases, and the region joining them spans 22 bases. TCRdb lists the instrument as Illumina HiSeq 2500. Quantitative 5'-RACE with molecular barcodes was used to prepare TCR beta libraries. Concerning the study's data processing: Disease-linked TCR variants were identified with a new computational method built on a probabilistic model of VDJ rearrangement. Using fastp at Q25 and MiXCR, TCRdb reprocessed the public reads and kept productive beta chains. Under each unique CDR3 protein, matching rows form one entry showing the most common genes and DNA. The V and J calls shown here were made by TCRdb, not taken from the authors' results. The sample profile shows about 190,000 distinct CDR3 sequences; 10% to 15% of them were found once. The top ten clones comprise more than 9.5% of the sample.

Sequenced material: blood, either unsorted or a sorted T cell fraction (not recorded which). This clonotype was obtained from a female donor with ankylosing spondylitis or in good health (not recorded which). The V and J segments used are TRBV5-1 and TRBJ2-7, and the D gene may be TRBD2, 5 bases matching. The bases read TGCGCCAGCAGCGACGGAGGTTGGCAAGCACAGACCTACGAGCAGTACTTC. It specifies CASSDGGWQAQTYEQYF.